A single sample gave rise to the 5 T cell receptor beta chains below, sequenced in a study of cytomegalovirus exposure and HLA in healthy donors. PCR was performed using 60 Vbeta and 13 Jbeta primers. Clones were sequenced by immunoSEQ multiplex PCR, and TCRdb holds only the in-frame ones, with some missing. The sample table includes 100,000 to 150,000 clones. The sample consisted of PBMCs. The receptors shown here come from a man aged 35 to 55 in good health and CMV-seronegative.

V is TRBV7-9 and J is TRBJ1-2; D not resolved. V was cut by 3 bases and J by 4 bases, with 9 bases left in between. CDR1 is SEHNR and CDR2 is FQNEAQ in the germline V gene (reference sequence). CDR3 length: 13 residues. CDR3 sequence: CASSLIGGYGYTF. CDR3 coding DNA: TGTGCCAGCAGCTTGATTGGCGGCTATGGCTACACCTTC.

The chain links TRBV7-2 to TRBJ1-3; no firm D call. This CDR3 has 15 residues. CDR1 is SGHTA, CDR2 FQGNSA, per germline. V lost 8 bases and J lost 0, with 14 bases in between. In DNA form, the CDR3 reads TGTGCCAGCGCCGGAACCTGGGCCTCTGGAAACACCATATATTTT. Translated: CASAGTWASGNTIYF.

The chain links TRBV27 to TRBJ2-7; TRBD2 matches 11 bases. CDR3 length equals 15 residues. Per the germline V gene, CDR1 is MNHEY and CDR2 is SMNVEV (reference sequence). V lost 10 bases and J lost 0; bases outside the gene matches: 8. As DNA, the CDR3 is TGTGCCACCAGACTAGCGGGGAAACGCTCCTACGAGCAGTACTTC. This sequence encodes CATRLAGKRSYEQYF.

The J gene is TRBJ2-7, the V gene TRBV19, with 10 positions matching TRBD1. The junction had 9 bases not matched to a gene; V was cut back by 7 bases and J by 6 bases. The germline CDR1 and CDR2 sequences are LNHDA and SQIVND (reference sequence). The CDR3 is made up of 14 amino acids. CDR3 nucleotides: TGTGCCAGTAATCGGGACAGGGGATCGGGCGAGCAGTACTTC. Its protein is CASNRDRGSGEQYF.

The chain uses TRBV4-1 and TRBJ1-2; D is perhaps TRBD1 (5 bases). Trimming took 3 bases from V and 8 from J, leaving 10 bases between them. The CDR3 totals 12 residues. Germline V gives CDR1 MGHRA, CDR2 YSYEKL. The CDR3 is CASSHFGAGYTF. CDR3 in DNA: TGCGCCAGCAGCCACTTTGGGGCAGGCTACACCTTC.